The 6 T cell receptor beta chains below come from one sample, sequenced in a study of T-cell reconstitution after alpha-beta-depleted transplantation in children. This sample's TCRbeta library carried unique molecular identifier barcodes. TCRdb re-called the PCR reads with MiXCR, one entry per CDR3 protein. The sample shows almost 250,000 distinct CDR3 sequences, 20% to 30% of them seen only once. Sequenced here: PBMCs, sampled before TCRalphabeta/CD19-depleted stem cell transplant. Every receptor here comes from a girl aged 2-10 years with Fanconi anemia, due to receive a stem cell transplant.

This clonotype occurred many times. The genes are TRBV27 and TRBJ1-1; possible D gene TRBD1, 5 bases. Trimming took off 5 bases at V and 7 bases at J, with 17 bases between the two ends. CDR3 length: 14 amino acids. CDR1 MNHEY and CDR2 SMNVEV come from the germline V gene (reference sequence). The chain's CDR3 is CASSPLPGIGEAFF. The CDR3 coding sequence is TGTGCCAGCAGTCCCCTTCCAGGGATCGGTGAAGCTTTCTTT.

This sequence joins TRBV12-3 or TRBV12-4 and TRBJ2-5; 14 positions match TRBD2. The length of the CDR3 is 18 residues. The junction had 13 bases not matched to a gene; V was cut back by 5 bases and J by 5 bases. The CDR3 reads CASSVTGTSGGPGETQYF. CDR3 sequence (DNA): TGTGCCAGCAGTGTCACCGGGACTAGCGGGGGCCCTGGTGAGACCCAGTACTTC.

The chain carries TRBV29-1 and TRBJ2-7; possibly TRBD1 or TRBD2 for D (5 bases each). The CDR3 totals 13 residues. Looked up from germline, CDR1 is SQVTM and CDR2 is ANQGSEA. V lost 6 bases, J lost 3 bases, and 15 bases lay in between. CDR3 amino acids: CSVTGTALYEQYF. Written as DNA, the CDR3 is TGCAGCGTCACCGGGACGGCTCTCTACGAGCAGTACTTC.

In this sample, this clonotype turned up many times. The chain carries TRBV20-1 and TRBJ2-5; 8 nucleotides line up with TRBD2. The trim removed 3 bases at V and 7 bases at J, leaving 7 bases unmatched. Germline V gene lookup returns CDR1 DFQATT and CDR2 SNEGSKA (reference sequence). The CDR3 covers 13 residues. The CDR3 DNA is TGCAGTGCTAGCGGGGGGGCCGAGGTGACCCAGTACTTC. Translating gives CSASGGAEVTQYF.

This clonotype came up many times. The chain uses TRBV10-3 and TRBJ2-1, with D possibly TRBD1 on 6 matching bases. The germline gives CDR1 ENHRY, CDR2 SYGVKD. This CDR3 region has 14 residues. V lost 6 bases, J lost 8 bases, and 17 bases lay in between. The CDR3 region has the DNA TGTGCCATCAGCGACCGAGGGGGTAGCGATGAGCAGTTCTTC. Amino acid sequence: CAISDRGGSDEQFF.

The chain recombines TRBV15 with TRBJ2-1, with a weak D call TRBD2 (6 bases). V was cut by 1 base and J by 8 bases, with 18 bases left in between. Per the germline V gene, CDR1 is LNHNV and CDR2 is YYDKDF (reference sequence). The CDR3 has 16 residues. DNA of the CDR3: TGTGCCACCAGCAGAGGTGACATCTCGGGGGTCGATGAGCAGTTCTTC. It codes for CATSRGDISGVDEQFF. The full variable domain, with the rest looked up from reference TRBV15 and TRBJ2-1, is DAMVIQNPRYQVTQFGKPVTLSCSQTLNHNVMYWYQQKSSQAPKLLFHYYDKDFNNEADTPDNFQSRRPNTSFCFLDIRSPGLGDTAMYLCATSRGDISGVDEQFFGPGTRLTVL.